This entry describes one TCR beta chain. Symptom resolution, clearance, or two negative PCRs marked the recovered donors of Cohort 3. This entry belongs to a study of blood T cell repertoires in COVID-19. Generated by immunoSEQ multiplex PCR, the TCRdb table keeps only in-frame clones and is missing some. The sample consists of around 360,000 clones, about 90% of them appearing once. The specimen was PBMCs or T cells enriched from blood (not recorded which). The receptor's source is a woman aged 25 to 39 who had recovered from COVID-19.

The CDR3 nucleotides read TGCGCCAGCAGCTTGGTTTCGGGGATGGAGACCCAGTACTTC. Residues: CASSLVSGMETQYF. The chain recombines TRBV5-1 with TRBJ2-5, with D perhaps matching TRBD2 (5 bases). V was clipped by 0 bases and J by 5 bases, with 11 bases between them. The CDR3 is 14 residues long. Germline CDR1 is SGHRS and CDR2 is YFSETQ.